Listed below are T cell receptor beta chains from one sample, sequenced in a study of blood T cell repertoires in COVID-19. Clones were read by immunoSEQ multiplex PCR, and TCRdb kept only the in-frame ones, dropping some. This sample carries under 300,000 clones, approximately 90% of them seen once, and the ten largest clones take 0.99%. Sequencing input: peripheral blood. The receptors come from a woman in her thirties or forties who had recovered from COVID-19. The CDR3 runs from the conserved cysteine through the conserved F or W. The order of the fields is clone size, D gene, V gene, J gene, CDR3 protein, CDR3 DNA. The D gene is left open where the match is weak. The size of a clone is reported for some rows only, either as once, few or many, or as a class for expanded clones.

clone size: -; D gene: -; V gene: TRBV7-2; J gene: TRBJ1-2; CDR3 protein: CASSTPDTPGYGYTF; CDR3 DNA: TGTGCCAGCAGCACCCCGGACACCCCTGGGTATGGCTACACCTTC
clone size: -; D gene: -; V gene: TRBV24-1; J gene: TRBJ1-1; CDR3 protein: CATSGGARTEAFF; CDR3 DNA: TGTGCCACGTCCGGAGGGGCTCGCACTGAAGCTTTCTTT
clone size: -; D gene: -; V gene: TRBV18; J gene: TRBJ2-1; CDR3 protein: CASSLAVRALNEQFF; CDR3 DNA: TGTGCCAGCTCCCTAGCAGTGAGGGCGTTGAATGAGCAGTTCTTC
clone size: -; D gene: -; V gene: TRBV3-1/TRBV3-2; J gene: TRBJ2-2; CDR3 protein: CASSQGTVPTGELFF; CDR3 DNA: TGTGCCAGCAGCCAAGGGACAGTTCCCACCGGGGAGCTGTTTTTT
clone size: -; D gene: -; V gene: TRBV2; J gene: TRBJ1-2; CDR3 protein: CASSEAPGSPKGYTF; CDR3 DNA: TGTGCCAGCAGTGAAGCGCCGGGGAGCCCTAAGGGCTACACCTTC
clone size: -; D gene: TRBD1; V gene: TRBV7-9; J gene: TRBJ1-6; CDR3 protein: CASSHGTGGGYSPLHF; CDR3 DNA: TGTGCCAGCAGCCACGGGACAGGTGGGGGTTATTCACCCCTCCACTTT
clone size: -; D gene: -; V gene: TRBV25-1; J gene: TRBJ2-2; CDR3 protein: CASSVGRGELFF; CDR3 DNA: TGTGCCAGCAGTGTGGGGAGGGGGGAGCTGTTTTTT
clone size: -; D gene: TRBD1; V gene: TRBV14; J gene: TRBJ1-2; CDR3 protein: CASSQTGVGYTF; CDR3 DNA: TGTGCCAGCAGCCAGACAGGGGTTGGCTACACCTTC
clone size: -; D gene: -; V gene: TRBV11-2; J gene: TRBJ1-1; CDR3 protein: CASSRRGSMNTEAFF; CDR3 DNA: TGTGCCAGCAGCCGGCGGGGCAGCATGAACACTGAAGCTTTCTTT
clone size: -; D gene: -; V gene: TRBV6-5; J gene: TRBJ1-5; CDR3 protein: CASSYEQGGQPQHF; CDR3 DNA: TGTGCCAGCAGTTACGAGCAGGGAGGGCAGCCCCAGCATTTT
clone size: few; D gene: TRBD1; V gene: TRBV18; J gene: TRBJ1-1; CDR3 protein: CASSPQGLQNTEAFF; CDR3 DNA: TGTGCCAGCTCCCCACAGGGGCTCCAGAACACTGAAGCTTTCTTT
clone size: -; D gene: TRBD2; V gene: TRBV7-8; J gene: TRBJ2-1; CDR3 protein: CASSRGTSYNEQFF; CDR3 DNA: TGTGCCAGCAGCCGAGGGACTAGCTACAATGAGCAGTTCTTC
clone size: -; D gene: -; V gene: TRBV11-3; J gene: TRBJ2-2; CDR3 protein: CASSLAILGAPVSGELFF; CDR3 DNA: TGTGCCAGCAGCTTAGCCATCTTGGGGGCCCCCGTTTCCGGGGAGCTGTTTTTT
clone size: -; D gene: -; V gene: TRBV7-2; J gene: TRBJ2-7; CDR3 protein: CASSPEVSYEQYF; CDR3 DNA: TGTGCCAGCAGCCCTGAGGTGTCCTACGAGCAGTACTTC
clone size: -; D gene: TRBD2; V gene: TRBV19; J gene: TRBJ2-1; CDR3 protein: CASSLGPGGNEQFF; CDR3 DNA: TGTGCCAGTAGCCTGGGACCGGGGGGCAATGAGCAGTTCTTC
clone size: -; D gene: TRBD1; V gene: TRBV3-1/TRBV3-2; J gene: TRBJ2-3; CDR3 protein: CASSQARTGGTDTQYF; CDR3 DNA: TGTGCCAGCAGCCAAGCCCGGACAGGGGGCACAGATACGCAGTATTTT
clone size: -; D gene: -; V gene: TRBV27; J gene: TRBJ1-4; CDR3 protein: CASSLWLGTEKLFF; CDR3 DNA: TGTGCCAGCAGTTTATGGCTTGGGACAGAAAAACTGTTTTTT
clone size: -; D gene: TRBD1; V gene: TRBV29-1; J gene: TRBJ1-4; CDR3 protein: CSALPGQGAEANEKLFF; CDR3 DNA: TGCAGCGCCCTCCCGGGACAGGGGGCGGAAGCTAATGAAAAACTGTTTTTT
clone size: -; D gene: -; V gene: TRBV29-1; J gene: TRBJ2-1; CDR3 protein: CSVEGGTGLYNEQFF; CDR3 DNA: TGCAGCGTTGAGGGGGGGACAGGCCTATACAATGAGCAGTTCTTC
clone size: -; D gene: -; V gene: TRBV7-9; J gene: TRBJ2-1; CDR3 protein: CASSLDFRQFF; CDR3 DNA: TGTGCCAGCAGCCTGGACTTTCGGCAGTTCTTC
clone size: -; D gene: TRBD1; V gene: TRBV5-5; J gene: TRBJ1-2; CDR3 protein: CASSRQGSAYGYTF; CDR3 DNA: TGTGCCAGCAGCCGACAGGGGTCGGCCTATGGCTACACCTTC